The rows below give T cell receptor beta chains drawn from one sample of a study of T cell responses to AZD1222 COVID-19 vaccine. Some clones are missing from TCRdb's copy, which holds only in-frame ones; the method was immunoSEQ multiplex PCR. Of some 150,000 clones in the sample, roughly 88% were seen once. The specimen comprised peripheral blood, sampled on day 0 of MenACWY control vaccination. These receptors all come from an adult in good health. Each CDR3 is given with its conserved first and last residue. A D gene is named only where the DNA matches it firmly. Some rows have no size entry. The others give once, few or many, or a class for an expanded clone.

- | TRBJ1-4 | TRBV2 | once | TGTGCCAGCACCCTCCTCGAAAAACTGTTTTTT | CASTLLEKLFF
- | TRBJ2-7 | TRBV3-1/TRBV3-2 | - | TGTGCCAGCAGTCCGGACGGATACTACGAGCAGTACTTC | CASSPDGYYEQYF
- | TRBJ2-6 | TRBV7-9 | once | TGTGCCAGCAGCTTAGCCCGAACCGCCACTGGAGGGGCCAACGTCCTGACTTTC | CASSLARTATGGANVLTF
- | TRBJ2-7 | TRBV5-1 | - | TGCGCCAGCAGCTTGTCGGCCCGACTCGAGCAGTACTTC | CASSLSARLEQYF
- | TRBJ2-7 | TRBV9 | - | TGTGCCAGCAGCGCCGAAAATAGCGGCTCCTACGAGCAGTACTTC | CASSAENSGSYEQYF
TRBD2 | TRBJ2-2 | TRBV4-1 | few | TGCGCCAGCAGCTCCTTAGACCTAGGACTAGCGACCGGGGAGCTGTTTTTT | CASSSLDLGLATGELFF
- | TRBJ1-2 | TRBV2 | - | TGTGCCAGCAGTGGACGGATTTTCTATGGCTACACCTTC | CASSGRIFYGYTF
TRBD1 | TRBJ1-2 | TRBV5-1 | - | TGCGCCAGCAGCTCGGGGGACAGAGCTAACTATGGCTACACCTTC | CASSSGDRANYGYTF
- | TRBJ2-7 | TRBV28 | - | TGTGCCAGCAGTAGCCCGATGGGGGAGCAGTACTTC | CASSSPMGEQYF
TRBD2 | TRBJ2-1 | TRBV6-2/TRBV6-3 | once | TGTGCCAGCAGTTACTCGCCGGGGGGGGGCATTTACAATGAGCAGTTCTTC | CASSYSPGGGIYNEQFF
- | TRBJ1-2 | TRBV30 | - | TGTGCCTGGAGCCATTCTACAGGACTTGGCTACACCTTC | CAWSHSTGLGYTF
TRBD1 | TRBJ2-7 | TRBV28 | - | TGTGCCAGCAGCACACCGGGACAGGGGGGGGAGCAGTACTTC | CASSTPGQGGEQYF
- | TRBJ1-1 | TRBV5-1 | once | TGCGCCAGCAGCTTACAGGAGAACACTGAAGCTTTCTTT | CASSLQENTEAFF
- | TRBJ1-1 | TRBV7-2 | - | TGTGCCAGCAGCTTAGATCCCACGTCGAATGCTTTCTTT | CASSLDPTSNAFF
TRBD1 | TRBJ1-4 | TRBV7-6 | once | TGTGCCAGCAGCCTGACAGGGGTCGATGAAAAACTGTTTTTT | CASSLTGVDEKLFF
TRBD1 | TRBJ2-7 | TRBV6-1 | - | TGTGCCAGCAGTGAAGGGACGGCAGGGGGCGAGCAGTACTTC | CASSEGTAGGEQYF
- | TRBJ1-6 | TRBV12-3/TRBV12-4 | - | TGTGCCAGCGGAGAGGGGAGGGACTCACCCCTCCACTTT | CASGEGRDSPLHF
- | TRBJ2-1 | TRBV18 | once | TGTGCCAGCTCGTTGCAGGGCGTGCACAATGAGCAGTTCTTC | CASSLQGVHNEQFF
- | TRBJ1-2 | TRBV21-1 | - | TGTGCCAGCAGCAAAGCAGACCGGGCTACCTTC | CASSKADRATF
- | TRBJ1-1 | TRBV18 | once | TGTGCCAGCTCACCAAGGGGGTTGAACACTGAAGCTTTCTTT | CASSPRGLNTEAFF
TRBD2 | TRBJ2-5 | TRBV6-5 | few | TGTGCCAGCAGGGGACTAGCGTTCCAAGAGACCCAGTACTTC | CASRGLAFQETQYF
- | TRBJ1-4 | TRBV18 | - | TGTGCCAGCTCACCAGCCCAGACCAGAACTAATGAAAAACTGTTTTTT | CASSPAQTRTNEKLFF
- | TRBJ1-6 | TRBV6-5 | once | TGTGCCAGCAGTTCCGAGGGGCGGAGACCCCTCCACTTT | CASSSEGRRPLHF
TRBD2 | TRBJ2-1 | TRBV6-5 | - | TGTGCCACCTGTCCCGGACTAGCCTACAATGAGCAGTTCTTC | CATCPGLAYNEQFF
TRBD2 | TRBJ2-1 | TRBV10-3 | - | TGTGCCATCACCCACGGTAGCGGGAATGTCAATGAGCAGTTCTTC | CAITHGSGNVNEQFF
TRBD1 | TRBJ1-6 | TRBV19 | - | TGTGCCAGTAATACCCGGGACAGGGGGTATAATTCACCCCTCCACTTT | CASNTRDRGYNSPLHF
TRBD1 | TRBJ1-2 | TRBV12-3/TRBV12-4 | few | TGTGCCAGCAGTTTTTCAGGGGGTAGTGGCTACACCTTC | CASSFSGGSGYTF
TRBD1 | TRBJ2-7 | TRBV7-2 | - | TGTGCCAGCAGCTTATACAAAGGGGGCGGGTACGAGCAGTACTTC | CASSLYKGGGYEQYF
- | TRBJ2-2 | TRBV7-3 | once | TGTGCCAGCAGCCCACTCACCGGGGAGCTGTTTTTT | CASSPLTGELFF
TRBD1 | TRBJ1-1 | TRBV24-1 | - | TGTGCCACCAGTGACCCTCAGACAGGGAGCACTGAAGCTTTCTTT | CATSDPQTGSTEAFF
TRBD1 | TRBJ1-2 | TRBV7-8 | - | TGTGCCAGCAGCACTCGTTCCGGGACAGGGCATGGCTACACCTTC | CASSTRSGTGHGYTF
- | TRBJ1-2 | TRBV29-1 | - | TGCAGCGTTGCGGCTGGAGACTATGGCTACACCTTC | CSVAAGDYGYTF
- | TRBJ1-1 | TRBV11-3 | - | TGTGCCAGCAGCTTAGACAGGCCCCCTGAAGCTTTCTTT | CASSLDRPPEAFF
- | TRBJ1-3 | TRBV4-2 | - | TGTGCCAGCAACCTGGACGTTGGAAACACCATATATTTT | CASNLDVGNTIYF
TRBD2 | TRBJ2-3 | TRBV19 | - | TGTGCCAGTAGTATGGCTAGCGGGGGCCCCCTGTATTTT | CASSMASGGPLYF
TRBD1 | TRBJ2-7 | TRBV12-3/TRBV12-4 | - | TGTGCCAGCAGGACCGGGACAGGGAGGGAGCAGTACTTC | CASRTGTGREQYF
- | TRBJ2-3 | TRBV9 | - | TGTGCCAGCAGCGCGGCAGGGGCGAGGTTAAGCACAGATACGCAGTATTTT | CASSAAGARLSTDTQYF
TRBD2 | TRBJ2-6 | TRBV18 | once | TGTGCCAGCTCAAGCTTTCGGGGGGGCGCTGGGGCCAACGTCCTGACTTTC | CASSSFRGGAGANVLTF
- | TRBJ2-1 | TRBV5-1 | once | TGCGCCAGCAGCATCGGGAGTTTTAATGAGCAGTTCTTC | CASSIGSFNEQFF
TRBD2 | TRBJ2-7 | TRBV6-5 | - | TGTGCCAGCAGTTACCAAGGGACTAGCGGGAGTTGGGAGCAGTACTTC | CASSYQGTSGSWEQYF
TRBD1 | TRBJ2-7 | TRBV5-6 | - | TGTGCCAGCAGCTTGGCGACAGGGGGCTGGGGCGAGCAGTACTTC | CASSLATGGWGEQYF
TRBD2 | TRBJ2-1 | TRBV9 | - | TGTGCCAGCAGCGCGGGACTAGCGGACAATGAGCAGTTCTTC | CASSAGLADNEQFF
- | TRBJ1-1 | TRBV19 | few | TGTGCCAGTAGTATCGGACAGATAAAGATCACTGAAGCTTTCTTT | CASSIGQIKITEAFF
- | TRBJ1-5 | TRBV11-2 | - | TGTGCCAGCAGCTTAGATGGGGTGATGCAGCCCCAGCATTTT | CASSLDGVMQPQHF
- | TRBJ1-2 | TRBV11-2 | - | TGTGCCAGCAGCAAAAAGGTGTCCTATGGCTACACCTTC | CASSKKVSYGYTF
- | TRBJ1-6 | TRBV5-5 | - | TGTGCCAGCAGCCTACGGACGGATTCACCCCTCCACTTT | CASSLRTDSPLHF